A selection of T cell receptor beta chains follows, all from one sample in a study of blood T cells in healthy people across ages. Each CDR3 protein gets one entry after TCRdb re-called the 5' RACE reads with MiXCR. The table lists hundreds of thousands of distinct CDR3 sequences, approximately 40% of them singletons. What was sequenced was blood. The receptors were gathered from an elderly man in good health. CDR3s include the opening cysteine and the closing phenylalanine or tryptophan. D genes are given only for firm matches. Size is omitted from some rows. Given values are once, few, many or a class for expanded clones.

d_gene	abundance	j_gene	v_gene	CDR3nt	CDR3aa
-	once	TRBJ2-2	TRBV28	TGTGCCAGCCGACGGCGGACCGGGGAGCTGTTTTTT	CASRRRTGELFF
-	-	TRBJ2-1	TRBV20-1	TGCAGTGCTAGTAGGTCAGACTACAATGAGCAGTTCTTC	CSASRSDYNEQFF
-	-	TRBJ2-1	TRBV20-1	TGCAGTGCTCACCCTGCGGGGGCAGGGGATGAGCAGTTCTTC	CSAHPAGAGDEQFF
TRBD1	-	TRBJ1-1	TRBV7-9	TGTGCCAGCAGCTGGGGACAGGCTATGAACACTGAAGCTTTCTTT	CASSWGQAMNTEAFF
-	-	TRBJ2-7	TRBV6-1	TGTGCCAGCAGTGAAGCAGGGGCGAGAACAGGTGCCCTTCGGGAGCAGTACTTC	CASSEAGARTGALREQYF
TRBD2	-	TRBJ2-5	TRBV4-1	TGCGCCAGCAGCCAAGGACTAGCGGGGGGCGACATGGGAGAGACCCAGTACTTC	CASSQGLAGGDMGETQYF
TRBD2	-	TRBJ2-3	TRBV4-3	TGCGCCAGCAGCTGCGGACTAGCGGGGGGTGGAGATACGCAGTATTTT	CASSCGLAGGGDTQYF
TRBD1	many	TRBJ2-5	TRBV29-1	TGCAGCGTTAGGACAGGGGCTCAAGAGACCCAGTACTTC	CSVRTGAQETQYF
-	few	TRBJ2-7	TRBV7-2	TGTGCCAGCAGCCCCCCAGGCAGGTGGACCTACGAGCAGTACTTC	CASSPPGRWTYEQYF
TRBD1	many	TRBJ2-1	TRBV6-2/TRBV6-3	TGTGCCAGCAGTACCCAAACAGGGGATAATGAGCAGTTCTTC	CASSTQTGDNEQFF
TRBD1	-	TRBJ2-6	TRBV6-5	TGTGCCAGCGGGCGGACAGGGGGCTCTGGGGCCAACGTCCTGACTTTC	CASGRTGGSGANVLTF
TRBD1	-	TRBJ2-5	TRBV5-1	TGCGCCAGCAGCTCCCGGGACAGGGTAGAGACCCAGTACTTC	CASSSRDRVETQYF
-	-	TRBJ2-1	TRBV6-2/TRBV6-3	TGTGCCAGCAGCTCCAGCCCCGCAGGGAGGTCCTACAATGAGCAGTTCTTC	CASSSSPAGRSYNEQFF
-	-	TRBJ2-7	TRBV29-1	TGCAGCGTCCAGGGGCCAGAGGGCTCCTACGAGCAGTACTTC	CSVQGPEGSYEQYF
TRBD2	-	TRBJ2-2	TRBV10-2	TGCGCCAGCAGGAGGACTAGCGGGAGGGCCACGAACGCCGGGGAGCTGTTTTTT	CASRRTSGRATNAGELFF
-	once	TRBJ2-6	TRBV7-9	TGTGCCAGCACAGGGTCCGGGGCCAACGTCCTGACTTTC	CASTGSGANVLTF
TRBD2	-	TRBJ2-7	TRBV6-2/TRBV6-3	TGTGCCAGCAGTGAGGCTAGCGGGATCTCCTACGAGCAGTACTTC	CASSEASGISYEQYF
-	-	TRBJ2-2	TRBV6-2/TRBV6-3	TGTGCCAGCAGCCTATCCCCACTAGTGGTCGTCACCGGGGAGCTGTTTTTT	CASSLSPLVVVTGELFF
-	few	TRBJ2-4	TRBV2	TGTGCCAGCACCCGTAAGGAGACGGGCAAAAACATTCAGTACTTC	CASTRKETGKNIQYF
-	few	TRBJ1-2	TRBV27	TGTGCCAGCAGGTTAGCAGGGGACAAGGATGGCTACACCTTC	CASRLAGDKDGYTF
TRBD1	-	TRBJ1-6	TRBV7-2	TGTGCCAGCAGCGACAGACAGGGGGCAGGGTCACCCCTCCACTTT	CASSDRQGAGSPLHF
-	-	TRBJ2-2	TRBV9	TGTGCCAGCAGCGTAGCCCCGTCCGGGAGAGGCACCGGGGAGCTGTTTTTT	CASSVAPSGRGTGELFF
TRBD1	-	TRBJ2-3	TRBV7-2	TGTGCCAACAGCTTACGACAGGGTTACACAGATACGCAGTATTTT	CANSLRQGYTDTQYF
-	many	TRBJ2-7	TRBV5-6	TGTGCCAGCAACCCCCGCCGGGCGGGTCTGCACGAGCAGTACTTC	CASNPRRAGLHEQYF
TRBD1	few	TRBJ2-7	TRBV6-2/TRBV6-3	TGTGCCAGCAGAGTGGGACAGTACGAGCAGTACTTC	CASRVGQYEQYF
-	-	TRBJ1-1	TRBV21-1	TGTGCCAGCAGTCTTGAGATGGCGGCGGGCACTGAAGCTTTCTTT	CASSLEMAAGTEAFF
-	many	TRBJ2-7	TRBV29-1	TGCAGCGTTGCAGTAGACAGGAAACATCTCCACGAGCAGTACTTC	CSVAVDRKHLHEQYF
-	few	TRBJ2-1	TRBV6-1	TGTGCCAGCAGTGATGCCCTCTGGGGAAATGAGCAGTTCTTC	CASSDALWGNEQFF
-	-	TRBJ2-7	TRBV20-1	TGCAGTGCTGGGAGGACAGCGAACTACTACGAGCAGTACTTC	CSAGRTANYYEQYF
TRBD1	few	TRBJ2-7	TRBV7-2	TGTGCCAGCAGTCCCCGGACAGGGACTCACTACGAGCAGTACTTC	CASSPRTGTHYEQYF
TRBD2	many	TRBJ2-5	TRBV7-2	TGCGCCAGCAGCTTTGGGGGGGGACAAGAGACCCAGTACTTC	CASSFGGGQETQYF
-	once	TRBJ2-7	TRBV7-9	TGTGCCAGCAGAATGGGGGCAGATGGTGTACACAATGAGCAGTACTTC	CASRMGADGVHNEQYF